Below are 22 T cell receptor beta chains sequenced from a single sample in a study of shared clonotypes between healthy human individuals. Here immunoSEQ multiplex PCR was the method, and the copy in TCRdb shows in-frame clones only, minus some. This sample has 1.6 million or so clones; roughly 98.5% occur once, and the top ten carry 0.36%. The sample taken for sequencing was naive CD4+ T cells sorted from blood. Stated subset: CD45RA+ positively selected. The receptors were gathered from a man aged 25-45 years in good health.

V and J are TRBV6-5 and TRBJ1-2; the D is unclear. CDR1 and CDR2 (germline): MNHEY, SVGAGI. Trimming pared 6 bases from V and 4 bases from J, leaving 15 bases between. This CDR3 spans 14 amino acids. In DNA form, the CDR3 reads TGTGCCAGCAGACACCACCCGGGAACCTATGGCTACACCTTC. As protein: CASRHHPGTYGYTF.

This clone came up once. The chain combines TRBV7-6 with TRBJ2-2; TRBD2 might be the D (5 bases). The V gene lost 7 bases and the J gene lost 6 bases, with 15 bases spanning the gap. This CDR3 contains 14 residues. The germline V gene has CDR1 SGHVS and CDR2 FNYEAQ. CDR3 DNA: TGTGCCAGCACCAACTCCGAGGGAGCCGGGGAGCTGTTTTTT. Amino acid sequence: CASTNSEGAGELFF.

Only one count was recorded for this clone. The CDR3 protein is CASSLRGLGVNTEAFF. CDR3 nucleotides: TGCGCCAGCAGCTTGAGAGGTTTAGGAGTGAACACTGAAGCTTTCTTT. This rearrangement joins TRBV5-1 to TRBJ1-1; no clear D. CDR1 SGHRS and CDR2 YFSETQ come from the germline V gene. The V end lost 1 base, the J end lost 0 bases, and 13 bases lay between the germline ends. The CDR3 covers 16 residues.

CDR3 DNA sequence: TGTGCCAGTCGATTTCGGGTCGCGGGTGGGGCCGAGCAGTACTTC. It yields the protein CASRFRVAGGAEQYF. The chain carries TRBV28 and TRBJ2-7, with D perhaps assigned TRBD1 or TRBD2 (5 bases each). CDR3 length equals 15 residues. Trimming shortened V by 9 bases and J by 6 bases, and 24 bases separated the two germline ends. The germline V gene encodes CDR1 MDHEN and CDR2 SYDVKM. The whole variable domain, filled in from reference TRBV28 and TRBJ2-7, reads DVKVTQSSRYLVKRTGEKVFLECVQDMDHENMFWYRQDPGLGLRLIYFSYDVKMKEKGDIPEGYSVSREKKERFSLILESASTNQTSMYLCASRFRVAGGAEQYFGPGTRLTVT.

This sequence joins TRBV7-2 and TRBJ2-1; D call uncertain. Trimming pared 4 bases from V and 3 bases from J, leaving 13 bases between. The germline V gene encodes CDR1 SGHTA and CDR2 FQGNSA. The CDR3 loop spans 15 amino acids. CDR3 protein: CASSSDRRLYNEQFF. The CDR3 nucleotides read TGTGCCAGCAGCTCCGACCGGCGGCTCTACAATGAGCAGTTCTTC. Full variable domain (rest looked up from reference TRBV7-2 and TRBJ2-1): GAGVSQSPSNKVTEKGKDVELRCDPISGHTALYWYRQSLGQGLEFLIYFQGNSAPDKSGLPSDRFSAERTGGSVSTLTIQRTQQEDSAVYLCASSSDRRLYNEQFFGPGTRLTVL.

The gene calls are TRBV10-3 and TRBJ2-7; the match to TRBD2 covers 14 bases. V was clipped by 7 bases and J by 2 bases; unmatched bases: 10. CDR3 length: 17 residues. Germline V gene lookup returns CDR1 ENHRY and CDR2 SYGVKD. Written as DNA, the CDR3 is TGTGCCATCACTCGGACTAGCGGGGGGTTAGGGGCCTACGAGCAGTACTTC. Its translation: CAITRTSGGLGAYEQYF.

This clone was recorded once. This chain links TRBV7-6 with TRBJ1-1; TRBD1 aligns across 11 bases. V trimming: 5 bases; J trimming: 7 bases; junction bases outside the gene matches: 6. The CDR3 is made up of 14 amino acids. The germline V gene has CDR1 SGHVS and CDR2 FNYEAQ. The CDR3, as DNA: TGTGCCAGCAGCGAGGGACAGGGGGTTCTTGAAGCTTTCTTT. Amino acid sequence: CASSEGQGVLEAFF.

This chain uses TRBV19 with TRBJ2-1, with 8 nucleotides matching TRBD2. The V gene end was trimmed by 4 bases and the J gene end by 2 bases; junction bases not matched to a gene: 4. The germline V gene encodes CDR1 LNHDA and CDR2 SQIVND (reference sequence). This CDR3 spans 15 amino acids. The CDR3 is CASSNGRAAYNEQFF. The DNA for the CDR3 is TGTGCCAGTAGTAACGGGAGGGCCGCCTACAATGAGCAGTTCTTC.

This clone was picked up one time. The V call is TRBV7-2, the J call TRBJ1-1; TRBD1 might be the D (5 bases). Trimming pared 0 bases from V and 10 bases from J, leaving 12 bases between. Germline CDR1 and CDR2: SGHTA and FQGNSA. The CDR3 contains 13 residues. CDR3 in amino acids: CASSLATGAGAFF. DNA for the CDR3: TGTGCCAGCAGCTTAGCCACAGGCGCGGGAGCTTTCTTT.

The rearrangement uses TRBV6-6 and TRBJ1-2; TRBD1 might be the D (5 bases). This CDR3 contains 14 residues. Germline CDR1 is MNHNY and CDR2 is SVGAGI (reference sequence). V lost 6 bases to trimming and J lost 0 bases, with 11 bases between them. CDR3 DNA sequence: TGTGCCAGCAGCTTTGACAGTCCTAACTATGGCTACACCTTC. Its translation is CASSFDSPNYGYTF.

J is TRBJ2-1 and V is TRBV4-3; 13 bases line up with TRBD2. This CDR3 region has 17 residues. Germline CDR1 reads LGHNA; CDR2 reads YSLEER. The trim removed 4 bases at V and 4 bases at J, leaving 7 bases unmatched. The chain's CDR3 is CASSLTSGRLTYNEQFF. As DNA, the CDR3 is TGCGCCAGCAGCCTGACTAGCGGGAGGTTGACGTACAATGAGCAGTTCTTC.

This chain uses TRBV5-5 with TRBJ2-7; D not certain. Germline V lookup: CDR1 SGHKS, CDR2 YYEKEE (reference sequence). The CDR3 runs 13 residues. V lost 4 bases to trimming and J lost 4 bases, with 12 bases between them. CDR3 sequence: CASSPRVGYEQYF. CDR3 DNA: TGTGCCAGCAGCCCACGGGTGGGTTACGAGCAGTACTTC.

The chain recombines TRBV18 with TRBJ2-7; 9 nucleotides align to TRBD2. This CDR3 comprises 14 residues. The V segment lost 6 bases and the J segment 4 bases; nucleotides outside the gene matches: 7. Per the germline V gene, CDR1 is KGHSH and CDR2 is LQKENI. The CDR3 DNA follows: TGTGCCAGCTCGTCTTCCGCGGGAGGGTACGAGCAGTACTTC. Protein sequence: CASSSSAGGYEQYF.

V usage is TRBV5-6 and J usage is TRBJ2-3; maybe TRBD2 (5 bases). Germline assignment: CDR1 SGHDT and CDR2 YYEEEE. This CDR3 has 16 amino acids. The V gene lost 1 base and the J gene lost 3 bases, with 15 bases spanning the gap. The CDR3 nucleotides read TGTGCCAGCAGCTTGTTTCGGGGAATAGAGACAGATACGCAGTATTTT. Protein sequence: CASSLFRGIETDTQYF.

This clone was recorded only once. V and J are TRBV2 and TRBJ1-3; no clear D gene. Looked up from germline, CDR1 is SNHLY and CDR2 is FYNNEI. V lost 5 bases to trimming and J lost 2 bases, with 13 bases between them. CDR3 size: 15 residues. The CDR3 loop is CASSTLKGTGNTIYF. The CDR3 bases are TGTGCCAGCAGTACCCTTAAAGGCACTGGAAACACCATATATTTT. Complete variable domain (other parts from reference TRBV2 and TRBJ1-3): EPEVTQTPSHQVTQMGQEVILRCVPISNHLYFYWYRQILGQKVEFLVSFYNNEISEKSEIFDDQFSVERPDGSNFTLKIRSTKLEDSAMYFCASSTLKGTGNTIYFGEGSWLTVV.

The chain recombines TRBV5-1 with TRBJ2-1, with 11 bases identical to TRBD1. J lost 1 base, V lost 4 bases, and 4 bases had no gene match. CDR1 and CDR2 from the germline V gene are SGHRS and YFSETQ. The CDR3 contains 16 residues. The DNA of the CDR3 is TGCGCCAGCAGCCGCGGGACAGGGGGGTCCTACAATGAGCAGTTCTTC. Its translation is CASSRGTGGSYNEQFF.

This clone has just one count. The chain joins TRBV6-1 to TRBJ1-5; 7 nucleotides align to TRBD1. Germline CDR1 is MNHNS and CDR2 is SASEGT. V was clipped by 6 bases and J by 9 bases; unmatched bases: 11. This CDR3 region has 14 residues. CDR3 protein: CASSDDRVRPPQHF. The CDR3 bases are TGTGCCAGCAGCGACGACAGGGTGAGGCCGCCCCAGCATTTT.

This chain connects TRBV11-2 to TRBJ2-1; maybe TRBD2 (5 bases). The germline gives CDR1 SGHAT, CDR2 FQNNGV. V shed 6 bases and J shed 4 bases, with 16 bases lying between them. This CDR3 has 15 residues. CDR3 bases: TGTGCCAGCAGAATAGAGGAGACGGGGTACAATGAGCAGTTCTTC. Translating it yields CASRIEETGYNEQFF. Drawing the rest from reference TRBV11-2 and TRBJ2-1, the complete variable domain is EAGVAQSPRYKIIEKRQSVAFWCNPISGHATLYWYQQILGQGPKLLIQFQNNGVVDDSQLPKDRFSAERLKGVDSTLKIQPAKLEDSAVYLCASRIEETGYNEQFFGPGTRLTVL.

The CDR3 bases are TGTGCCAGCAGCTTGGCTACAGGGTTTGGCAATCAGCCCCAGCATTTT. Translation: CASSLATGFGNQPQHF. The chain combines TRBV5-6 with TRBJ1-5, with a weak D call TRBD1 (6 bases). This CDR3 spans 16 amino acids. Germline V gene sequence: CDR1 SGHDT, CDR2 YYEEEE. V lost 0 bases to trimming and J lost 2 bases, with 12 bases between them.

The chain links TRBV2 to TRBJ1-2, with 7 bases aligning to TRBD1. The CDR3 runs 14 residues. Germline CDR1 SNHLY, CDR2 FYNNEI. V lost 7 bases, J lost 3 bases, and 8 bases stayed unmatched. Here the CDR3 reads CASKGQGGDYGYTF. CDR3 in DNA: TGTGCCAGCAAAGGGCAGGGGGGCGACTATGGCTACACCTTC.

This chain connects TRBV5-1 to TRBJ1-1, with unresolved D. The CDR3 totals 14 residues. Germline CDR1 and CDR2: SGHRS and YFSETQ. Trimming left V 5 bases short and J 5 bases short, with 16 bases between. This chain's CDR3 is CASRGTVGETEAFF. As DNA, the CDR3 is TGCGCCAGCAGGGGAACGGTTGGGGAGACTGAAGCTTTCTTT.

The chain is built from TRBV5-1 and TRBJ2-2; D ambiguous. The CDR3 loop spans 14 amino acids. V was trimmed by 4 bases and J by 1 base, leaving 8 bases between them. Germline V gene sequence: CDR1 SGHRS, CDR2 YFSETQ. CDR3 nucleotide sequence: TGCGCCAGCAGCGGGGTAGTGAACACCGGGGAGCTGTTTTTT. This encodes CASSGVVNTGELFF. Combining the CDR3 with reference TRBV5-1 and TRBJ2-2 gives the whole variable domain KAGVTQTPRYLIKTRGQQVTLSCSPISGHRSVSWYQQTPGQGLQFLFEYFSETQRNKGNFPGRFSGRQFSNSRSEMNVSTLELGDSALYLCASSGVVNTGELFFGEGSRLTVL.